These T cell receptor beta chains were read from a single sample in a study of shared clonotypes between healthy human individuals. The method was immunoSEQ multiplex PCR; TCRdb's version includes in-frame clones alone and lacks a portion of them. The sample has about half a million clones, 79% seen once; the top ten hold about an eighth. The sample was PBMCs. These receptors were taken from a woman between 40 and 55 years old in good health. Some clones in this sample may be carry-over from other donors' samples. CDR3s include the opening cysteine and the closing phenylalanine or tryptophan.

CDR3 | V | length | J
CAWSATVVARSYEQYF | TRBV30 | 16 | -
CASSETSGSPYNEQFF | TRBV6-4 | 16 | TRBJ2-1
CASSFGQGPTEAFF | TRBV5-1 | 14 | TRBJ1-1
CASSIGDRGTDTQYF | TRBV19 | 15 | TRBJ2-3
CASSPPSEGGETQYF | TRBV18 | 15 | TRBJ2-5
CASSQFLGTPTDTQYF | TRBV4-2 | 16 | TRBJ2-3
CASSWGPGAYEQYF | TRBV11-3 | 14 | TRBJ2-7
CASSLVAGVSAEQYF | TRBV11-1 | 15 | TRBJ2-7
CASSLWGTGSYEQYF | TRBV28 | 15 | -
CASSPPGETQYF | TRBV18 | 12 | TRBJ2-5
CASSLTGGITDTQYF | TRBV7-9 | 15 | TRBJ2-3
CASSSQATNYGYTF | TRBV6-5 | 14 | TRBJ1-2
CASNTRSDREANEQFF | TRBV7-6 | 16 | TRBJ2-1
CASSESIPILLSSYNEQFF | TRBV6-4 | 19 | TRBJ2-1
CASTWGDRNSYEQYF | TRBV6-1 | 15 | TRBJ2-7
CASNGEGLGYEQYF | TRBV28 | 14 | TRBJ2-7
CASSPDSGANYGYTF | TRBV18 | 15 | TRBJ1-2
CASSTRVDQPQHF | TRBV27 | 13 | TRBJ1-5
CASSPGTEAGELFF | TRBV5-1 | 14 | TRBJ2-2
CASSLYSGANVLTF | TRBV11-3 | 14 | TRBJ2-6
CASRLAGDFNEQFF | TRBV6-6 | 14 | TRBJ2-1
CASSTPGTLAKNIQYF | TRBV28 | 16 | TRBJ2-4
CASSIRGRLLFHGYTF | TRBV19 | 16 | TRBJ1-2
CASSFPNPGPMPNQPQHF | TRBV11-3 | 18 | TRBJ1-5
CASSSVRRQLYGYTF | TRBV7-9 | 15 | TRBJ1-2
CASSLDRDGEQYF | TRBV5-6 | 13 | TRBJ2-7
CAWSRQGANFF | TRBV30 | 11 | TRBJ2-1
CASSRPGERVNEQYF | TRBV4-1 | 15 | TRBJ2-7
CAITPLMAGPTDTQYF | TRBV10-3 | 16 | TRBJ2-3
CATSRAPGDGADTQYF | TRBV15 | 16 | TRBJ2-3
CASSQERTGELFF | TRBV14 | 13 | TRBJ2-2
CASSSPLTSGRDEQFF | TRBV7-6 | 16 | TRBJ2-1
CASSLTGGTEAFF | TRBV7-3 | 13 | TRBJ1-1
CASSVGAQETQYF | TRBV7-3 | 13 | TRBJ2-5
CATRLGAGKGTGELFF | TRBV15 | 16 | TRBJ2-2
CATRQPNYGYTF | TRBV15 | 12 | TRBJ1-2
CASSVGTHYGYTF | TRBV9 | 13 | TRBJ1-2
CAWAVGGATEAFF | TRBV30 | 13 | TRBJ1-1
CASSFTGLAGGYEQYF | TRBV6-5 | 16 | TRBJ2-7
CASSRQEWDEKLFF | TRBV7-6 | 14 | TRBJ1-4
CASSQEILRANTGELFF | TRBV4-2 | 17 | TRBJ2-2
CASSVQREGPYEQYF | TRBV5-1 | 15 | TRBJ2-7
CASSEAPDSSGNTIYF | TRBV6-1 | 16 | TRBJ1-3
CSASKGYEQYF | TRBV20-1 | 11 | -
CASSISRTDPNYGYTF | TRBV19 | 16 | TRBJ1-2
CASSDPREAYQPQHF | TRBV6-1 | 15 | TRBJ1-5
CASSLWTSESIYEQYF | TRBV28 | 16 | TRBJ2-7
CASSDSAGSYNEQFF | TRBV6-4 | 15 | TRBJ2-1
CASRGTGRDTIYF | TRBV27 | 13 | TRBJ1-3
CASSLWSGGNSPLHF | TRBV27 | 15 | TRBJ1-6
CASSVGGTRGYEQYF | TRBV9 | 15 | TRBJ2-7
CASSPTRSNTGELFF | TRBV19 | 15 | TRBJ2-2
CASSLDRTGELFF | TRBV7-7 | 13 | TRBJ2-2
CASSPQGQISYNEQFF | TRBV4-1 | 16 | TRBJ2-1
CSVGRGVAGSYEQYF | TRBV29-1 | 15 | TRBJ2-7
CASSLDSGPINYGYTF | TRBV7-2 | 16 | TRBJ1-2
CASSLRGRWTAADTQYF | TRBV11-2 | 17 | TRBJ2-3
CASSPIRGRRSYEQYF | TRBV28 | 16 | TRBJ2-7
CASSQGTSGTYNEQFF | TRBV4-1 | 16 | TRBJ2-1